Listed here are 10 T cell receptor beta chains from one sample, sequenced in a study of blood T cell repertoires in COVID-19. Here immunoSEQ multiplex PCR was the method, and the copy in TCRdb shows in-frame clones only, minus some. This sample has some 150,000 clones; approximately 90% occur once, and the top ten carry 3% to 4.5%. Sequencing was performed on peripheral blood. These receptor sequences come from a woman in her sixties who had recovered from COVID-19.

J is TRBJ1-5 and V is TRBV3-1 (or the pseudogene TRBV3-2); D is uncertain. The germline V gene encodes CDR1 LGHDT and CDR2 YNNKEL (reference sequence). The CDR3 extends over 14 amino acids. Trimming cost V 3 bases and J 0 bases, with 6 bases left between them. CDR3 bases: TGTGCCAGCAGCCACAGATATAGCAATCAGCCCCAGCATTTT. Amino acid sequence: CASSHRYSNQPQHF.

The CDR3 DNA sequence: TGTGCCAGCAGCCAAGACCAGGTCCTCGCGGAAAAACTGTTTTTT. Its protein product is CASSQDQVLAEKLFF. This chain uses TRBV3-1 (or the pseudogene TRBV3-2) with TRBJ1-4; D unclear. Trimming shortened V by 0 bases and J by 8 bases, and 13 bases separated the two germline ends. Germline values: CDR1 LGHDT, CDR2 YNNKEL (reference sequence). This CDR3 region has 15 residues.

CDR3 amino acids: CASSLWEGVGYTF. The CDR3 DNA follows: TGTGCCAGCAGCTTGTGGGAGGGGGTCGGCTACACCTTC. The chain combines TRBV5-6 with TRBJ1-2, with a tentative D call TRBD1 (6 bases). V was cut by 1 base and J by 8 bases, with 12 bases left in between. Germline V CDR1 and CDR2: SGHDT, YYEEEE. The CDR3 spans 13 residues.

The chain has TRBV9 and TRBJ2-1, with 7 positions matching TRBD1. The ends lost 0 bases at V and 2 bases at J; junction bases unmatched: 5. The CDR3 length is 16 residues. CDR1 and CDR2 from the germline V gene are SGDLS and YYNGEE. For the CDR3, the DNA is TGTGCCAGCAGCGTAGCGGCGGACAGGACCTACAATGAGCAGTTCTTC. Encoded protein: CASSVAADRTYNEQFF.

The chain carries TRBV18 and TRBJ2-7; D possibly corresponds to TRBD2 (5 bases). This CDR3 spans 14 amino acids. Germline CDR1 is KGHSH and CDR2 is LQKENI. V lost 2 bases and J lost 0, with 8 bases in between. The DNA for the CDR3 is TGTGCCAGCTCACCATCCGGGAACTCCTACGAGCAGTACTTC. Amino acids: CASSPSGNSYEQYF.

This chain uses TRBV5-6 with TRBJ1-6; D uncertain. V was pared by 4 bases and J by 9 bases, with 20 bases between. Germline loops: CDR1 SGHDT, CDR2 YYEEEE. This CDR3 is 16 amino acids long. DNA of the CDR3: TGTGCCAGCAGCAACCCGGGAAGAGGGATTGGTTCACCCCTCCACTTT. It encodes CASSNPGRGIGSPLHF.

This clone was seen just once. V is TRBV27 and J is TRBJ1-6; a weak D match, TRBD1 (6 bases). Looked up from germline, CDR1 is MNHEY and CDR2 is SMNVEV (reference sequence). With 5 bases removed from V and 8 bases from J, the gap between germline ends came to 13 bases. There are 14 residues in the CDR3. The CDR3: CASSRGQEYSPLHF. CDR3 nucleotide sequence: TGTGCCAGCAGTCGGGGACAAGAGTATTCACCCCTCCACTTT.

This chain connects TRBV28 to TRBJ1-2, with a tentative D call TRBD1 (5 bases). The V and J ends lost 4 bases and 1 base respectively, with 13 bases between them. The CDR3 has 15 amino acids. CDR1 and CDR2 (germline): MDHEN, SYDVKM. The CDR3 sequence is CASSWGGGSNYGYTF. DNA of the CDR3: TGTGCCAGCAGTTGGGGTGGGGGGAGTAACTATGGCTACACCTTC.

The chain's CDR3 is CASSTPQGLVQPQHF. In nucleotides, the CDR3 is TGTGCCAGCAGTACCCCCCAGGGGCTGGTTCAGCCCCAGCATTTT. The chain carries TRBV6-2 or TRBV6-3 and TRBJ1-5, with D possibly being TRBD1 (6 bases). The CDR3 has 15 residues. V dropped 5 bases and J dropped 6 bases, with 17 bases sitting between them. Germline lookup yields CDR1 MNHEY and CDR2 SVGEGT.

The chain recombines TRBV12-3 or TRBV12-4 with TRBJ2-1, with 10 nucleotides matching TRBD1. V lost 11 bases to trimming and J lost 9 bases; unmatched junction nucleotides: 10. This CDR3 is built from 13 residues. The CDR3 DNA follows: TGTGCCGGGGCCGGGACAGGGGACGCTGAGCAGTTCTTC. Its protein product is CAGAGTGDAEQFF.